Following are 23 T cell receptor beta chains from one sample sequenced in a study of Ad26.COV2.S vaccination and SARS-CoV-2 variants. The sample's treatment: some 19 received Ad26.COV2.S at low or high dose, single or two shots; 5 received placebo; per-sample allocation not given. Sampling took place 63 days after the first vaccine or placebo injection. Produced via immunoSEQ multiplex PCR; TCRdb's table is partial and in-frame only. Of about 350,000 clones listed, around 89% are singletons. The sequencing here drew on peripheral blood, taken in a trial of Ad26.COV2.S vaccine versus placebo. Receptors were obtained from a person aged 18-60 years who received the Ad26.COV2.S COVID-19 vaccine or a placebo.

This chain uses TRBV12-3 or TRBV12-4 with TRBJ1-1; D gene unclear. Trimming took off 2 bases at V and 4 bases at J, with 8 bases between the two ends. The CDR3 runs to 13 residues. CDR3: CASSLSEGTEAFF. CDR3 sequence (DNA): TGTGCCAGCAGTTTATCAGAGGGCACTGAAGCTTTCTTT.

This rearrangement joins TRBV7-2 to TRBJ2-1; D could derive from TRBD1 or TRBD2 (6 bases each). Trimming left V 6 bases short and J 8 bases short, with 17 bases between. CDR3 size: 14 residues. Per germline, CDR1 SGHTA and CDR2 FQGNSA. CDR3 residues: CASSRGGLVDEQFF. The CDR3 region has the DNA TGTGCCAGCAGTCGAGGGGGGCTGGTTGATGAGCAGTTCTTC.

The J gene is TRBJ2-3, the V gene TRBV28; D uncertain. V was pared by 3 bases and J by 4 bases, with 11 bases between. The CDR3 is 14 amino acids. CDR1 and CDR2 (germline): MDHEN, SYDVKM. CDR3 protein: CASSFNFFPDTQYF. CDR3 nucleotide sequence: TGTGCCAGCAGTTTCAACTTTTTCCCAGATACGCAGTATTTT.

The CDR3 reads CAWNRDSLGDEKLFF. The DNA for the CDR3 is TGTGCCTGGAACCGGGACTCCCTGGGAGATGAAAAACTGTTTTTT. The chain combines TRBV30 with TRBJ1-4, with D possibly being TRBD1 (5 bases). The CDR3 totals 15 residues. Trimming pared 4 bases from V and 6 bases from J, leaving 18 bases between. CDR1 is GTSNPN and CDR2 is SVGIG in the germline V gene (reference sequence).

The chain couples TRBV9 to TRBJ2-1; TRBD1 aligns across 11 bases. The J segment lost 6 bases and the V segment lost 6 bases, leaving 2 bases of the junction unmatched. Germline V gene sequence: CDR1 SGDLS, CDR2 YYNGEE. The CDR3 sequence is 13 residues long. CDR3 in amino acids: CASTGTGGNEQFF. Here the CDR3 DNA reads TGTGCCAGCACCGGGACAGGGGGCAATGAGCAGTTCTTC.

The V call is TRBV6-2 or TRBV6-3, the J call TRBJ1-1; D unclear. Germline V gene data show CDR1 as MNHEY and CDR2 as SVGEGT. Between the trimmed V and J ends, which lost 6 bases and 7 bases, there was a span of 15 bases. This CDR3 comprises 13 residues. As DNA, the CDR3 is TGTGCCAGCAGCCAAAGCCCCTCTGGTGAAGCTTTCTTT. As protein: CASSQSPSGEAFF.

J is TRBJ1-2 and V is TRBV3-1 (or the pseudogene TRBV3-2), with D perhaps matching TRBD1 (6 bases). V was trimmed by 0 bases and J by 8 bases, leaving 16 bases between them. This CDR3 spans 15 amino acids. From germline, CDR1 is LGHDT and CDR2 YNNKEL (reference sequence). The CDR3 coding sequence is TGTGCCAGCAGCCAAGATCGGTGGGGGGCGCAAGGCTACACCTTC. It yields the protein CASSQDRWGAQGYTF.

This chain joins TRBV7-9 and TRBJ1-6, with 9 positions matching TRBD1. The CDR3 has 14 amino acids. Losses at the gene ends were 1 base for V and 10 bases for J; bases not matched to a gene: 2. Germline CDR1 is SEHNR and CDR2 is FQNEAQ (reference sequence). The CDR3 reads CASSLGQGESPLHF. Written as DNA, the CDR3 is TGTGCCAGCAGCTTAGGACAGGGGGAATCACCCCTCCACTTT.

J is TRBJ1-2 and V is TRBV30; 9 bases agree with TRBD1. The junction had 13 bases not matched to a gene; V was cut back by 7 bases and J by 7 bases. The CDR3 length is 14 residues. The germline gives CDR1 GTSNPN, CDR2 SVGIG (reference sequence). The CDR3 loop reads CAFSMGQGFGGYTF. CDR3 coding DNA: TGTGCCTTTTCCATGGGACAGGGATTTGGTGGCTACACCTTC. Drawing the rest from reference TRBV30 and TRBJ1-2, the complete variable domain is SQTIHQWPATLVQPVGSPLSLECTVEGTSNPNLYWYRQAAGRGLQLLFYSVGIGQISSEVPQNLSASRPQDRQFILSSKKLLLSDSGFYLCAFSMGQGFGGYTFGSGTRLTVV.

The chain recombines TRBV25-1 with TRBJ2-2; D ambiguous. The V gene's germline CDR1 is MGHDK and CDR2 SYGVNS. V lost 5 bases, J lost 2 bases, and 9 bases lay in between. The CDR3 sequence is 14 residues long. The DNA of the CDR3 is TGTGCCAGCAGTCTCAGAGATAACACCGGGGAGCTGTTTTTT. Translating gives CASSLRDNTGELFF. The full variable domain, its missing parts supplied by reference TRBV25-1 and TRBJ2-2, is EADIYQTPRYLVIGTGKKITLECSQTMGHDKMYWYQQDPGMELHLIHYSYGVNSTEKGDLSSESTVSRIRTEHFPLTLESARPSHTSQYLCASSLRDNTGELFFGEGSRLTVL.

The J gene is TRBJ2-4, the V gene TRBV10-1; perhaps TRBD1 as D (5 bases). Looked up from germline, CDR1 is WNHNN and CDR2 is SYGVQD (reference sequence). There are 17 residues in the CDR3. The V end was cut by 0 bases, the J end by 8 bases, with 20 bases between. The CDR3 DNA follows: TGCGCCAGCAGTGAGTCGATTACAGGACGCCCTAGGGACATTCAGTACTTC. Translation gives CASSESITGRPRDIQYF.

As to this clone: The sample carries other DNA sequences with the same CDR3. This sequence joins TRBV12-3 or TRBV12-4 and TRBJ2-7; perhaps TRBD1 as D (5 bases). The V end was cut by 3 bases, the J end by 3 bases, with 6 bases between. The CDR3 runs to 12 residues. CDR3 amino acids: CASSLTDYEQYF. DNA for the CDR3: TGTGCCAGCAGTTTGACAGACTACGAGCAGTACTTC.

This rearrangement joins TRBV9 to TRBJ2-6; D gene unclear. Looked up from germline, CDR1 is SGDLS and CDR2 is YYNGEE. The CDR3 spans 14 residues. Trimming took 5 bases from V and 0 from J, leaving 6 bases between them. CDR3 sequence (DNA): TGTGCCAGCAGGGAAACCTCTGGGGCCAACGTCCTGACTTTC. This encodes CASRETSGANVLTF.

In DNA form, the CDR3 reads TGTGCCAGCAGTGCAGGGGGGATGTATAATTCACCCCTCCACTTT. This gives the protein CASSAGGMYNSPLHF. The chain is built from TRBV28 and TRBJ1-6; 7 bases are shared with TRBD1. The germline V gene encodes CDR1 MDHEN and CDR2 SYDVKM. J was trimmed by 4 bases and V by 5 bases; bases with no gene match: 5. There are 15 residues in the CDR3.

CDR3 nucleotides: TGTGCCAGTAGTATAAGTCGCGGGAACTATGGCTACACCTTC. It is translated as CASSISRGNYGYTF. The V and J genes are TRBV19 and TRBJ1-2; no reliable D call. From germline, CDR1 is LNHDA and CDR2 SQIVND (reference sequence). CDR3 length equals 14 residues. Trimming took off 2 bases at V and 2 bases at J, with 9 bases between the two ends.

The rearrangement links TRBV7-3 to TRBJ2-1; D gene uncertain. CDR3 length equals 16 residues. Trimming removed 1 base at V and 3 bases at J, with 13 bases between. CDR1 and CDR2 from the germline V gene are SGHTA and FQGTGA. CDR3 coding DNA: TGTGCCAGCAGCTTAAGGTGGGATCTAGACTACAATGAGCAGTTCTTC. Amino acids: CASSLRWDLDYNEQFF.

As regards this clone: The same CDR3 is also encoded by other DNA sequences in this sample. This chain uses TRBV9 with TRBJ2-7; D might be TRBD2 (5 bases). Deletions cut 3 bases from V and 1 base from J, with 11 bases between. This CDR3 is built from 14 residues. Germline assignment: CDR1 SGDLS and CDR2 YYNGEE. The CDR3 DNA reads TGTGCCAGCAGCGGGGGTGGGAGTTCCTACGAGCAGTACTTC. Amino acids: CASSGGGSSYEQYF.

The gene calls are TRBV7-8 and TRBJ1-5; 8 bases match TRBD1. V shed 5 bases and J 6 bases; nucleotides not matched to a gene: 6. This CDR3 has 14 amino acids. Per germline, CDR1 SGHVS and CDR2 FQNEAQ. The CDR3 DNA reads as TGTGCCAGCAGCCCCGGGACAGGAGGTCAGCCCCAGCATTTT. Its protein product is CASSPGTGGQPQHF.

This chain uses TRBV28 with TRBJ2-5, with D perhaps matching TRBD2 (5 bases). The ends were cut back, 1 base at V and 6 bases at J, with 12 bases in the middle. CDR1 and CDR2 from the germline V gene are MDHEN and SYDVKM. The CDR3 is 14 residues long. The CDR3 DNA reads as TGTGCCAGCAGTTTATCCGGGGTAAGGCAGACCCAGTACTTC. The encoded protein is CASSLSGVRQTQYF. Full variable domain (rest looked up from reference TRBV28 and TRBJ2-5): DVKVTQSSRYLVKRTGEKVFLECVQDMDHENMFWYRQDPGLGLRLIYFSYDVKMKEKGDIPEGYSVSREKKERFSLILESASTNQTSMYLCASSLSGVRQTQYFGPGTRLLVL.

This clone was seen just once. The V call is TRBV5-1, the J call TRBJ2-5, with unresolved D. The CDR3 length is 14 residues. Trimming left V 0 bases short and J 2 bases short, with 8 bases between. CDR1 SGHRS and CDR2 YFSETQ come from the germline V gene. The CDR3, as DNA: TGCGCCAGCAGCTTGGCCGGGCCACAAGAGACCCAGTACTTC. Protein: CASSLAGPQETQYF.

This chain uses TRBV5-6 with TRBJ1-2, with D unresolved. The germline V and J ends were trimmed by 3 bases and 3 bases, with 9 bases remaining between them. Germline-derived CDR1 and CDR2 are SGHDT and YYEEEE. The CDR3 runs to 13 residues. CDR3 loop: CASSSQVYYGYTF. The CDR3 coding sequence is TGTGCCAGCAGCTCCCAAGTTTACTATGGCTACACCTTC.

The rearrangement uses TRBV28 and TRBJ2-5; D unclear. CDR3 length: 14 amino acids. V shed 3 bases and J shed 4 bases, with 12 bases lying between them. Germline CDR1 reads MDHEN; CDR2 reads SYDVKM. The CDR3 loop reads CASSFRFRLETQYF. CDR3 nucleotide sequence: TGTGCCAGCAGTTTTCGATTCAGGCTAGAGACCCAGTACTTC. Full variable domain (outside the CDR3, taken from reference TRBV28 and TRBJ2-5): DVKVTQSSRYLVKRTGEKVFLECVQDMDHENMFWYRQDPGLGLRLIYFSYDVKMKEKGDIPEGYSVSREKKERFSLILESASTNQTSMYLCASSFRFRLETQYFGPGTRLLVL.

The chain combines TRBV2 with TRBJ2-3; 10 bases match TRBD2. This CDR3 has 17 amino acids. V lost 7 bases, J lost 1 base, and 11 bases stayed unmatched. CDR1 is SNHLY, CDR2 FYNNEI, per germline. CDR3 in amino acids: CASNIGPLAGGTDTQYF. The CDR3 DNA reads as TGTGCCAGCAATATTGGACCTCTAGCGGGGGGCACAGATACGCAGTATTTT. The variable domain in full, with the rest retrieved from reference TRBV2 and TRBJ2-3, is EPEVTQTPSHQVTQMGQEVILRCVPISNHLYFYWYRQILGQKVEFLVSFYNNEISEKSEIFDDQFSVERPDGSNFTLKIRSTKLEDSAMYFCASNIGPLAGGTDTQYFGPGTRLTVL.